Sequencing of this T cell receptor beta chain was carried out in a study of T cells in Graves' hyperthyroidism and ophthalmopathy. General study findings and limits: Before onset, ophthalmopathy was predicted by the model a median roughly 6.8 months earlier. Classification by a 13 V-J model distinguished ophthalmopathy from stable hyperthyroidism.

Details on this clonotype: Antigen specificity is unknown.

Researchers took RNA transcripts and amplified the TCR beta CDR3 regions from them. A set of HTBI primers served as the primers for a first-round RT-PCR of the TCR CDR3. From the multiplex PCR reads, TCRdb called clonotypes with MiXCR, one entry per CDR3 protein. The top ten hold around 11% of the sample, which has 450,000 to 550,000 distinct CDR3 sequences, approximately 25% seen once. A NOSPECS grade of at least 4, a Clinical Activity Score of at least 3 and duration under 3 months were recorded in ophthalmopathy patients. Orbital computed tomography and thyroid ultrasound, together with serum TRAb and thyroxine and clinical symptoms, were used for diagnoses. The material sequenced was blood. The sequence derives from a woman in her twenties or thirties with Graves' ophthalmopathy.

In DNA form, the CDR3 reads TGCAGTGCTAGAGATCGGACAGGTCCCCCCTTCGAGCAGTACTTC. It encodes CSARDRTGPPFEQYF. V is TRBV20-1 and J is TRBJ2-7; 7 bases match TRBD1. V lost 0 bases, J lost 6 bases, and 11 bases stayed unmatched. Germline loops: CDR1 DFQATT, CDR2 SNEGSKA (reference sequence). This CDR3 spans 15 amino acids.